The 9 T cell receptor beta chains listed next were all sequenced from one sample in a study of CD8+ T cells in alopecia areata. RNA was extracted and reverse transcribed into cDNA as the sequencing template. Using immunoSEQ multiplex PCR, the repertoire was profiled, and TCRdb retains in-frame clones only, with some absent. The sample holds 110,000 to 150,000 clones, roughly 61% seen once. The sample here was CD4+ T cells sorted from blood, taken at week 0. These receptors were collected from a human donor with alopecia areata.

The chain employs TRBV30 and TRBJ2-6, with TRBD1 matching 7 bases. Germline loops: CDR1 GTSNPN, CDR2 SVGIG (reference sequence). Losses at the gene ends were 2 bases for V and 0 bases for J; bases not matched to a gene: 4. This CDR3 has 16 residues. CDR3 region: CAWSRTGPSGANVLTF. The DNA for the CDR3 is TGTGCCTGGAGTCGGACAGGTCCCTCTGGGGCCAACGTCCTGACTTTC.

Of note for this clone: Other nucleotide sequences in the sample specify the same CDR3. This sequence joins TRBV29-1 and TRBJ2-3; D is possibly TRBD1 or TRBD2 (5 bases each). Germline values: CDR1 SQVTM, CDR2 ANQGSEA. The CDR3 runs 13 residues. V lost 6 bases and J 1 base, leaving 11 bases between the germline ends. The DNA of the CDR3 is TGCAGCGTAGTAGTGGGGGGCACAGATACGCAGTATTTT. Protein product: CSVVVGGTDTQYF.

V is TRBV9 and J is TRBJ1-2; no definite D call. V shed 0 bases and J shed 8 bases, with 20 bases lying between them. Germline CDR1 SGDLS, CDR2 YYNGEE. The CDR3 runs 16 residues. CDR3: CASSVVPGADLGGYTF. As DNA, the CDR3 is TGTGCCAGCAGCGTAGTGCCAGGAGCTGACTTAGGGGGCTACACCTTC.

The chain couples TRBV29-1 to TRBJ1-6, with TRBD1 matching 12 bases. CDR3 length equals 14 residues. Germline V gene lookup returns CDR1 SQVTM and CDR2 ANQGSEA. Unmatched junction bases numbered 5, after V lost 6 bases and J lost 8 bases. CDR3 loop: CSVRDRGLDSPLHF. DNA of the CDR3: TGCAGCGTCCGGGACAGGGGGCTGGATTCACCCCTCCACTTT.

A few counts support this clone. The V gene is TRBV7-2, the J gene TRBJ1-4, with D maybe TRBD1 (5 bases). The germline V gene encodes CDR1 SGHTA and CDR2 FQGNSA. The V end lost 1 base, the J end lost 7 bases, and 13 bases lay between the germline ends. CDR3 length: 15 amino acids. The chain's CDR3 is CASSLGGAGVEKLFF. DNA of the CDR3: TGTGCCAGCAGCTTAGGTGGGGCGGGGGTTGAAAAACTGTTTTTT.

The chain has TRBV25-1 and TRBJ1-6, with D perhaps matching TRBD1 (5 bases). V lost 6 bases and J 10 bases, leaving 16 bases between the germline ends. This CDR3 has 14 residues. Germline V CDR1 and CDR2: MGHDK, SYGVNS. The chain's CDR3 is CASSRVVGSSPLHF. Written as DNA, the CDR3 is TGTGCCAGCAGCAGGGTGGTAGGGAGCTCACCCCTCCACTTT.

The V and J genes are TRBV4-1 and TRBJ1-2; D is uncertain. This CDR3 is 13 amino acids long. Per germline, CDR1 MGHRA and CDR2 YSYEKL. Trimming left V 0 bases short and J 5 bases short, with 7 bases between. Here the CDR3 reads CASSQDPFYGYTF. Here the CDR3 DNA reads TGCGCCAGCAGCCAAGACCCCTTTTATGGCTACACCTTC.

The rearrangement uses TRBV13 and TRBJ2-6; D might be TRBD1 (5 bases). CDR3 size: 16 residues. Trimming removed 8 bases from V and 0 bases from J, with 14 bases in between. CDR1 PRHDT and CDR2 FYEKMQ come from the germline V gene (reference sequence). CDR3 residues: CASGASPFSGANVLTF. The CDR3 coding sequence is TGTGCCAGCGGGGCCAGTCCCTTCTCTGGGGCCAACGTCCTGACTTTC.

The V call is TRBV10-3, the J call TRBJ1-5; 7 positions agree with TRBD1. CDR3 length: 13 residues. Germline V gives CDR1 ENHRY, CDR2 SYGVKD. The V and J ends lost 6 bases and 2 bases, in that order; junction bases with no gene match: 1. The CDR3 loop reads CAIRGQGNQPQHF. CDR3 DNA: TGTGCCATCAGAGGACAGGGCAATCAGCCCCAGCATTTT.